The 14 T cell receptor beta chains presented below share a single source sample, sequenced in a study of Ad26.COV2.S vaccination and SARS-CoV-2 variants. TCRdb's copy holds only in-frame clones and misses some; the assay was immunoSEQ multiplex PCR. The sample lists approximately 340,000 clones; around 90% were seen once. This specimen consisted of peripheral blood, obtained after recovery from COVID-19. These receptors all stem from a human donor who had recovered from COVID-19.

In DNA, the CDR3 is TGTGCCAGCAGCCAAGATCGACAGGGGGGAAAAAATGAAAAACTGTTTTTT. Its protein product is CASSQDRQGGKNEKLFF. The gene calls are TRBV3-1 (or the pseudogene TRBV3-2) and TRBJ1-4, with 9 bases identical to TRBD1. This CDR3 comprises 17 residues. The J segment lost 5 bases and the V segment lost 0 bases, leaving 7 bases of the junction unmatched. Per germline, CDR1 LGHDT and CDR2 YNNKEL (reference sequence).

The rearrangement links TRBV5-4 to TRBJ2-1; the D gene is possibly TRBD1 (5 bases). CDR1 and CDR2 from the germline V gene are SGHNT and YYREEE (reference sequence). The ends were cut back, 2 bases at V and 0 bases at J, with 12 bases in the middle. The CDR3 consists of 16 residues. CDR3 loop: CASSFFRANSYNEQFF. The DNA of the CDR3 is TGTGCCAGCAGCTTTTTCAGGGCCAACTCCTACAATGAGCAGTTCTTC.

This clone has a single count. This chain links TRBV6-5 with TRBJ2-3; 8 bases align to TRBD2. V dropped 6 bases and J dropped 6; count of bases not matched to a gene: 11. The CDR3 is made up of 15 amino acids. Germline lookup yields CDR1 MNHEY and CDR2 SVGAGI. The CDR3 bases are TGTGCCAGCAGCCCCCTTAGCGGGGTCCAGGATACGCAGTATTTT. Its protein product is CASSPLSGVQDTQYF.

This sequence joins TRBV6-5 and TRBJ1-5; 9 bases match TRBD1. With V trimmed by 7 bases and J by 5 bases, 6 bases remained unmatched. CDR3 length equals 14 residues. The germline V gene encodes CDR1 MNHEY and CDR2 SVGAGI. CDR3 DNA: TGTGCCAGCACCGAAAGGACAGGGGATCAGCCCCAGCATTTT. It encodes CASTERTGDQPQHF.

This clone was seen only once. This chain links TRBV4-1 with TRBJ2-3, with D unclear. The CDR3 has 13 amino acids. Trimming cost V 2 bases and J 2 bases, with 5 bases left between them. CDR1 is MGHRA and CDR2 is YSYEKL in the germline V gene. CDR3 in DNA: TGCGCCAGCAGCCAAAGCCCCACAGATACGCAGTATTTT. It encodes CASSQSPTDTQYF.

The chain joins TRBV6-5 to TRBJ1-6; no clear D. The CDR3 is 15 residues long. V dropped 4 bases and J dropped 0 bases, with 7 bases sitting between them. Germline-derived CDR1 and CDR2 are MNHEY and SVGAGI. The CDR3 DNA sequence: TGTGCCAGCAGTTCCAGGCCCTCCTATAATTCACCCCTCCACTTT. Amino acids: CASSSRPSYNSPLHF.

The chain combines TRBV4-1 with TRBJ2-7; D is unclear. The germline CDR1 and CDR2 sequences are MGHRA and YSYEKL. V was trimmed by 3 bases and J by 3 bases, leaving 12 bases between them. The CDR3 contains 14 residues. CDR3 DNA: TGCGCCAGCAGCCACGGCAGAGAGGTCTACGAGCAGTACTTC. Translation: CASSHGREVYEQYF.

V and J are TRBV5-5 and TRBJ2-7; possibly TRBD1 for D (5 bases). CDR1 is SGHKS, CDR2 YYEKEE, per germline (reference sequence). V dropped 1 base and J dropped 4 bases, with 15 bases sitting between them. The CDR3 has 15 amino acids. In nucleotides, the CDR3 is TGTGCCAGCAGCTTGTTTGACAGTGGCACGTACGAGCAGTACTTC. Translated: CASSLFDSGTYEQYF.

The genes are TRBV19 and TRBJ1-5; 12 nucleotides match TRBD1. This CDR3 contains 18 residues. Trimming took 0 bases from V and 1 from J; bases not matched to a gene: 4. The V gene's germline CDR1 is LNHDA and CDR2 SQIVND (reference sequence). As DNA, the CDR3 is TGTGCCAGTAGTATAGATCGTGGGACAGGGGGCAGCAATCAGCCCCAGCATTTT. It specifies CASSIDRGTGGSNQPQHF.

The rearrangement uses TRBV12-3 or TRBV12-4 and TRBJ2-1; unclear D gene. V lost 2 bases and J 9 bases, leaving 8 bases between the germline ends. CDR3 length: 12 residues. CDR3 loop: CASSLRVGEQFF. DNA of the CDR3: TGTGCCAGCAGTTTAAGGGTCGGTGAGCAGTTCTTC.

The rearrangement links TRBV29-1 to TRBJ1-5, with D unresolved. CDR1 and CDR2 (germline): SQVTM, ANQGSEA. V was shortened by 4 bases and J by 5 bases, with 12 bases between the two germline ends. This CDR3 has 13 amino acids. CDR3 bases: TGCAGCGTTGCCCAACAACAAGATCAGCCCCAGCATTTT. Its protein product is CSVAQQQDQPQHF.

The chain recombines TRBV25-1 with TRBJ1-2; D is unclear. CDR1 is MGHDK and CDR2 is SYGVNS in the germline V gene. Trimming removed 1 base at V and 8 bases at J, with 5 bases between. CDR3 length: 11 amino acids. This CDR3 reads CASSESWGYTF. The CDR3 DNA sequence: TGTGCCAGCAGTGAATCCTGGGGCTACACCTTC.

This sequence joins TRBV7-2 and TRBJ2-2; a weak D match, TRBD2 (7 bases). Germline V gene sequence: CDR1 SGHTA, CDR2 FQGNSA. V lost 7 bases, J lost 7 bases, and 25 bases lay in between. The CDR3 is made up of 17 amino acids. This CDR3 is CASTMGVAGAAGGELFF. The CDR3 coding sequence is TGTGCCAGCACCATGGGGGTGGCGGGGGCCGCGGGCGGGGAGCTGTTTTTT.

CDR3 bases: TGCAGCAGTTGGACAGGGGCGGCTGAAGCTTTCTTT. Protein sequence: CSSWTGAAEAFF. This chain joins TRBV29-1 and TRBJ1-1, with 9 bases aligning to TRBD1. Per the germline V gene, CDR1 is SQVTM and CDR2 is ANQGSEA. The length of the CDR3 is 12 residues. After removal of 8 bases from V and 6 bases from J, the junction contained 7 bases not matched to a gene.